These T cell receptor beta chains were read from a single sample in a study of post-analysis software for immune sequencing data. TCRdb independently ran MiXCR on the PCR reads; one entry per CDR3 protein. The table lists about 800,000 distinct CDR3 sequences, roughly 29% of them singletons, with 0.5% to 0.6% in the top ten. Material: blood. The source of these receptors is a girl aged 5-17 years with multiple sclerosis. CDR3s include the opening cysteine and the closing phenylalanine or tryptophan. The order of the fields is D gene, V gene, clone size, J gene, CDR3 protein, CDR3 DNA. The D gene is left open where the match is weak. Clone size, where shown, is once, few, many, or a class for clones that have expanded.

>-|TRBV7-2|once|TRBJ1-5
CASSQPPGQPQHF
TGTGCCAGCAGCCAACCGCCGGGTCAGCCCCAGCATTTT
>-|TRBV28|many|TRBJ2-6
CASSQVPGANVLTF
TGTGCCAGCAGTCAGGTCCCTGGGGCCAACGTCCTGACTTTC
>-|TRBV4-3|few|TRBJ2-6
CASSRSRASGANVLTF
TGCGCCAGCAGTCGAAGCAGGGCTTCTGGGGCCAACGTCCTGACTTTC
>-|TRBV2|few|TRBJ1-2
CASSPLFLGSSGDYGYTF
TGTGCCAGCAGCCCTTTATTCCTCGGGAGCTCGGGGGACTATGGCTACACCTTC
>-|TRBV4-1|few|TRBJ1-4
CASSETGAGNEKLFF
TGCGCCAGCAGCGAGACGGGGGCGGGTAATGAAAAACTGTTTTTT
>TRBD1|TRBV7-2|-|TRBJ2-7
CASSPSPGQGYEQYF
TGTGCCAGCAGCCCTTCCCCTGGACAGGGCTACGAGCAGTACTTC
>TRBD1|TRBV25-1|-|TRBJ1-4
CASSETGFEKLFF
TGTGCCAGCAGTGAGACAGGGTTTGAAAAACTGTTTTTT
>-|TRBV11-2|few|TRBJ2-1
CASSLPSLREQFF
TGTGCCAGCAGCTTACCCTCCCTCCGTGAGCAGTTCTTC
>-|TRBV5-1|few|TRBJ1-6
CASSSTGREDSPLHF
TGCGCCAGCAGCTCAACGGGACGGGAGGATTCACCCCTCCACTTT
>-|TRBV28|-|TRBJ1-4
CASSSPTTNEKLFF
TGTGCCAGCAGTTCCCCGACAACTAATGAAAAACTGTTTTTT
>-|TRBV20-1|-|TRBJ1-2
CSASALGYGYTF
TGCAGTGCTAGCGCGTTAGGCTATGGCTACACCTTC
>-|TRBV3-1|few|TRBJ1-2
CASSQEFSGGGRGYTF
TGTGCCAGCAGCCAAGAATTTAGTGGGGGAGGTCGTGGCTACACCTTC
>-|TRBV4-2|-|TRBJ1-4
CASSRAGQNEKLFF
TGTGCCAGCTCTCGGGCAGGACAAAATGAAAAACTGTTTTTT
>-|TRBV7-9|few|TRBJ2-1
CASSWKMWQFPVSYNEQFF
TGTGCCAGCAGCTGGAAAATGTGGCAGTTCCCAGTCTCCTACAATGAGCAGTTCTTC